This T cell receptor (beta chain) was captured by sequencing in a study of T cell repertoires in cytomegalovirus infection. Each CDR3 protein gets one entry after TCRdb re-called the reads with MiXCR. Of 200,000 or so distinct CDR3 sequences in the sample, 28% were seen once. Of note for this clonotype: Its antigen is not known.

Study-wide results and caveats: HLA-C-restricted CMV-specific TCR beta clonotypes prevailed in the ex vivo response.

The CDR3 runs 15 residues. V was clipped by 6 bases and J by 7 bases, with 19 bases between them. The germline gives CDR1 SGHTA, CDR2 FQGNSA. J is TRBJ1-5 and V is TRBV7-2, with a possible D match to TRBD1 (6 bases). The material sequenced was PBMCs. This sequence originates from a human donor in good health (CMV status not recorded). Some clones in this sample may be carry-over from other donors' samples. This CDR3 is CASRYQTGQRQPQHF. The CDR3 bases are TGTGCCAGCAGATATCAGACAGGTCAGAGACAGCCCCAGCATTTT. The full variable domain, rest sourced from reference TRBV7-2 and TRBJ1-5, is GAGVSQSPSNKVTEKGKDVELRCDPISGHTALYWYRQSLGQGLEFLIYFQGNSAPDKSGLPSDRFSAERTGGSVSTLTIQRTQQEDSAVYLCASRYQTGQRQPQHFGDGTRLSIL.